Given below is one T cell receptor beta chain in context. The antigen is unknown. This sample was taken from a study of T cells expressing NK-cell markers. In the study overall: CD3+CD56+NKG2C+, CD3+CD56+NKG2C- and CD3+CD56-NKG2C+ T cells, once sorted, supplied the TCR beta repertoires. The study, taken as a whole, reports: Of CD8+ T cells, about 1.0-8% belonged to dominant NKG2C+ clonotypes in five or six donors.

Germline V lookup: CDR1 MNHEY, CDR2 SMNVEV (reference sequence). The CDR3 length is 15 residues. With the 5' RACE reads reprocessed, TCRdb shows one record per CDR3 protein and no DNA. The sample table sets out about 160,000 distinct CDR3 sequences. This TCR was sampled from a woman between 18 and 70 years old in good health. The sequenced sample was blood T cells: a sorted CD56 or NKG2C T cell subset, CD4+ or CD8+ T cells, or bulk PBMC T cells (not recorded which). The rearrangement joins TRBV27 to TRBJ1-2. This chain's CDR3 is CASSYDSTANYGYTF.